A single sample is the source of the 19 T cell receptor beta chains below, sequenced in a study of blood T cells in healthy people across ages. Primers used in a second PCR of about 6 to 12 cycles were a sample-barcoded 5' primer and a J-beta primer mix. TCRdb analysed the 5' RACE reads with MiXCR anew, one entry per CDR3 protein. Among about 930,000 distinct CDR3 sequences listed, about 29% were seen once. The same data also contributed to another study, on T cells of mothers and their children.

The sequenced sample was blood. The receptors were sampled from a middle-aged woman in good health.

In the case of this clonotype: A much larger clone differs by one base, so this may be a read error. This rearrangement joins TRBV12-3 or TRBV12-4 to TRBJ2-7, with 10 positions matching TRBD1. The CDR3 is made up of 14 amino acids. In DNA form, the CDR3 reads TGTGCCAGCAGAAGACAGGGGGCCTCCTACGGGCAGTACTTC. Its translation: CASRRQGASYGQYF.

There are many counts of this clonotype. This chain links TRBV15 with TRBJ2-7, with D possibly TRBD1 on 6 matching bases. This CDR3 has 14 amino acids. The germline CDR1 and CDR2 sequences are LNHNV and YYDKDF (reference sequence). The ends were cut back, 4 bases at V and 0 bases at J, with 10 bases in the middle. DNA of the CDR3: TGTGCCACCAGCACCAGGGGCAACTCCTACGAGCAGTACTTC. Amino acids: CATSTRGNSYEQYF.

This clonotype has a count of ten or more. The V gene is TRBV5-1, the J gene TRBJ2-7; 12 nucleotides line up with TRBD1. Trimming took 4 bases from V and 3 from J; bases not matched to a gene: 5. Germline-derived CDR1 and CDR2 are SGHRS and YFSETQ. The CDR3 runs to 15 residues. The CDR3 reads CASSAGTGGDYEQYF. The CDR3 region has the DNA TGCGCCAGCAGCGCAGGGACAGGGGGCGACTACGAGCAGTACTTC.

Ten or more counts support this clonotype. The chain links TRBV7-2 to TRBJ2-5, with 7 bases aligning to TRBD1. The CDR3 has 15 amino acids. V lost 5 bases and J lost 5; bases outside the gene matches: 11. In germline, CDR1 is SGHTA, CDR2 FQGNSA. CDR3 in DNA: TGTGCCAGCAGCCCTCAACAGGGGCTGGGGGAGACCCAGTACTTC. This sequence encodes CASSPQQGLGETQYF.

A note on this clonotype: This is likely a read error, given that the CDR3 carries no conserved phenylalanine or tryptophan at its end. V and J are TRBV28 and TRBJ2-4; 8 bases fit TRBD1. The J call is doubtful: the DNA matches TRBJ2-5 better. The length of the CDR3 is 18 residues. In germline, CDR1 is MDHEN, CDR2 SYDVKM. The CDR3 DNA reads TGTGCCAGCAGTTTATTCCCATGGACAGGGAGTAGGCAAGAGACCCAGTACTGC. As protein: CASSLFPWTGSRQETQYC.

With regard to this clonotype: A much larger clone is a single base away; this may be a read error. The chain combines TRBV18 with TRBJ2-5, with 7 bases fitting TRBD1. Germline CDR1 reads KGHSH; CDR2 reads LQKENI. V shed 1 base and J 10 bases; nucleotides not matched to a gene: 9. The CDR3 is 14 amino acids. Written as DNA, the CDR3 is TGTGCCAGCTCACCACGGGACAGTACACCCGGCCAGTACTTC. This translates into CASSPRDSTPGQYF.

The table lists this clonotype with a few counts. The chain uses TRBV6-1 and TRBJ1-1; 8 nucleotides align to TRBD1. CDR1 and CDR2 (germline): MNHNS, SASEGT. This CDR3 has 17 amino acids. With 6 bases clipped from V and 0 bases from J, the junction kept 12 bases outside the gene matches. CDR3 coding DNA: TGTGCCAGCAGCATGACAGGGGTGTTCTCCATGAACACTGAAGCTTTCTTT. It encodes CASSMTGVFSMNTEAFF.

CDR3 DNA: TGTGCCAGCTCACCACTTGGGACTAGCGTCTACAATGAGCAGTACTTC. It codes for CASSPLGTSVYNEQYF. The gene calls are TRBV18 and TRBJ2-7; 10 bases are shared with TRBD2. The V segment lost 1 base and the J segment 7 bases; nucleotides outside the gene matches: 10. The CDR3 loop spans 16 amino acids. From germline, CDR1 is KGHSH and CDR2 LQKENI.

The rearrangement uses TRBV20-1 and TRBJ1-2; tentatively, D is TRBD1 (5 bases). From germline, CDR1 is DFQATT and CDR2 SNEGSKA (reference sequence). The V and J ends lost 5 bases and 2 bases respectively, with 15 bases between them. The CDR3 totals 14 residues. CDR3 loop: CSAPQGAKNYGYTF. In DNA form, the CDR3 reads TGCAGTGCTCCTCAGGGTGCCAAGAACTATGGCTACACCTTC.

This clonotype was seen repeatedly, ten times or more. The CDR3 reads CARGYGGATDTQYF. The CDR3 nucleotides read TGTGCCAGGGGATATGGGGGGGCGACAGATACGCAGTATTTT. The V and J genes are TRBV27 and TRBJ2-3, with a tentative D call TRBD2 (7 bases). V was shortened by 9 bases and J by 3 bases, with 16 bases between the two germline ends. CDR1 and CDR2 (germline): MNHEY, SMNVEV (reference sequence). The length of the CDR3 is 14 residues.

This clonotype showed up many times. V gene TRBV29-1 combines with J gene TRBJ1-2; TRBD1 might be the D (5 bases). The germline gives CDR1 SQVTM, CDR2 ANQGSEA. The CDR3 runs to 13 residues. The V end was cut by 4 bases, the J end by 2 bases, with 11 bases between. In nucleotides, the CDR3 is TGCAGCGTTGCCGGGGGGACCAACTATGGCTACACCTTC. The encoded protein is CSVAGGTNYGYTF.

This clonotype was seen at least ten times. Here the CDR3 reads CSVARTSGETDTQYF. The CDR3, as DNA: TGCAGCGTTGCAAGGACTAGTGGCGAAACGGATACGCAGTATTTT. The chain joins TRBV29-1 to TRBJ2-3, with TRBD2 matching 7 bases. Germline lookup yields CDR1 SQVTM and CDR2 ANQGSEA. The CDR3 has 15 amino acids. The ends lost 4 bases at V and 6 bases at J; junction bases unmatched: 13.

This clonotype was observed a few times. The V call is TRBV10-3, the J call TRBJ1-1; TRBD1 agrees at 11 bases. Germline V gives CDR1 ENHRY, CDR2 SYGVKD. The V and J ends lost 6 bases and 6 bases, in that order; junction bases with no gene match: 3. The CDR3 runs 13 residues. As DNA, the CDR3 is TGTGCCATCAGGGGGACAGGGGGTTCTGAAGCTTTCTTT. Translation gives CAIRGTGGSEAFF.

The table lists this clonotype with many counts. The chain employs TRBV28 and TRBJ2-7; TRBD1 is a possible D gene (5 bases). The CDR3 length is 12 residues. Germline CDR1 and CDR2: MDHEN and SYDVKM. With 11 bases removed from V and 1 base from J, the gap between germline ends came to 12 bases. The CDR3 protein is CAATTASYEQYF. Here the CDR3 DNA reads TGTGCCGCAACGACAGCTTCCTACGAGCAGTACTTC.

The table lists this clonotype with a few counts. The chain combines TRBV5-1 with TRBJ1-2; D is unclear. V lost 0 bases to trimming and J lost 0 bases, with 12 bases between them. CDR3 length: 16 amino acids. Per germline, CDR1 SGHRS and CDR2 YFSETQ. The CDR3 coding sequence is TGCGCCAGCAGCTTGGAACGGGGTCTCCCTAACTATGGCTACACCTTC. Protein: CASSLERGLPNYGYTF. Full variable domain (rest looked up from reference TRBV5-1 and TRBJ1-2): KAGVTQTPRYLIKTRGQQVTLSCSPISGHRSVSWYQQTPGQGLQFLFEYFSETQRNKGNFPGRFSGRQFSNSRSEMNVSTLELGDSALYLCASSLERGLPNYGYTFGSGTRLTVV.

Note on this clonotype: Sequence at one end of the junction differs from germline and may be a read error. This rearrangement joins TRBV4-1 to TRBJ2-3; unclear D gene. The germline V gene encodes CDR1 MGHRA and CDR2 YSYEKL. CDR3 length: 13 amino acids. The CDR3 is CASNQALTDTQYF. In DNA, the CDR3 is TGCGCCAGCAACCAAGCTCTCACAGATACGCAGTATTTT.

CDR3 coding DNA: TGTGCCAGCAGACCTGAGAACACTGAAGCTTTCTTT. Its protein is CASRPENTEAFF. The chain joins TRBV6-6 to TRBJ1-1, with D unresolved. The germline V gene has CDR1 MNHNY and CDR2 SVGAGI (reference sequence). This CDR3 is 12 amino acids long. Trimming removed 6 bases at V and 1 base at J, with 6 bases between.

This clonotype was seen a handful of times. The chain carries TRBV12-3 or TRBV12-4 and TRBJ2-1; 8 bases agree with TRBD2. V shed 6 bases, J shed 8 bases, and the junction held 12 bases outside the gene matches. The CDR3 covers 15 residues. In nucleotides, the CDR3 is TGTGCCAGCAGCCATAGCGGGGCGCGGCGGGATGAGCAGTTCTTC. Amino acid sequence: CASSHSGARRDEQFF.

Ten or more counts support this clonotype. This chain joins TRBV28 and TRBJ2-5; D is uncertain. Germline CDR1 reads MDHEN; CDR2 reads SYDVKM. The CDR3 covers 11 residues. V lost 2 bases and J lost 10, with 8 bases in between. The CDR3 region is CASSLRASQYF. CDR3 DNA sequence: TGTGCCAGCAGTTTAAGAGCGAGCCAGTACTTC.